Following are 20 T cell receptor beta chains from one sample sequenced in a study of blood T cells in healthy people across ages. Together with a sample-barcoded 5' primer, a J-beta primer mix was included in a second PCR lasting 7 to 11 cycles. Using its own MiXCR run on the 5' RACE reads, TCRdb lists one record per CDR3 protein. The data contain some 1 million distinct CDR3 sequences, 45% of them singletons. Input material: blood. The receptors here all came from a woman in her sixties in good health.

Remarks on this clonotype: At one end, the junction sequence differs from germline, possibly due to a read error. This chain connects TRBV5-5 to TRBJ2-1, with unresolved D. This CDR3 is built from 15 residues. CDR1 is SGHKS, CDR2 YYEKEE, per germline (reference sequence). For the CDR3, the DNA is TGTGCCAGCAGCTTTTCACGAAGCTCCTACACTGAGCAGTTCTTC. Protein sequence: CASSFSRSSYTEQFF.

The chain uses TRBV2 and TRBJ1-1; D ambiguous. The V and J ends lost 7 bases and 1 base respectively, with 10 bases between them. Germline V gene lookup returns CDR1 SNHLY and CDR2 FYNNEI. This CDR3 contains 13 residues. The CDR3 protein is CASTNVGNTEAFF. CDR3 bases: TGTGCCAGCACCAACGTCGGGAACACTGAAGCTTTCTTT.

A word on this clonotype: Germline is not matched at one junction end, which may reflect a read error. This chain connects TRBV2 to TRBJ2-7; D unclear. With the DNA end fitting TRBJ2-5 better, the J assignment may be wrong. Germline CDR1 reads SNHLY; CDR2 reads FYNNEI. This CDR3 is built from 14 residues. Here the CDR3 DNA reads TGTACCAGCAGTTCCGGACGGTATCAAGAGACCCAGTACTTC. Its protein is CTSSSGRYQETQYF.

The V gene is TRBV7-9, the J gene TRBJ2-7; TRBD1 matches 8 bases. V trimming: 4 bases; J trimming: 2 bases; junction bases outside the gene matches: 13. From germline, CDR1 is SEHNR and CDR2 FQNEAQ (reference sequence). CDR3 length: 17 residues. The CDR3 loop reads CASSSGTGRTTTYEQYF. CDR3 sequence (DNA): TGTGCCAGCAGCTCCGGGACAGGCCGAACAACAACCTACGAGCAGTACTTC.

A remark on this clonotype: A junction boundary mismatches the germline segment, possibly from a read error. The chain employs TRBV15 and TRBJ2-1, with a tentative D call TRBD1 (6 bases). The CDR3 has 16 amino acids. Germline lookup yields CDR1 LNHNV and CDR2 YYDKDF (reference sequence). The CDR3 reads CAISREADSSYNGQFF. CDR3 DNA: TGTGCCATCAGCAGAGAGGCGGACAGTAGTTACAATGGGCAGTTCTTC.

The genes are TRBV5-1 and TRBJ2-3; D unresolved. CDR1 and CDR2 (germline): SGHRS, YFSETQ. The ends were cut back, 9 bases at V and 0 bases at J, with 14 bases in the middle. The CDR3 contains 14 residues. For the CDR3, the DNA is TGCGCCACCACGAGAATTCCTAGCACAGATACGCAGTATTTT. It codes for CATTRIPSTDTQYF.

V and J are TRBV20-1 and TRBJ2-5; D is perhaps TRBD1 (5 bases). CDR3 length equals 16 residues. CDR1 and CDR2 (germline): DFQATT, SNEGSKA (reference sequence). Trimming left V 6 bases short and J 1 base short, with 21 bases between. Written as DNA, the CDR3 is TGCAGTGCCTCGAGCTTAGACGCAGGGTTCCAAGAGACCCAGTACTTC. It codes for CSASSLDAGFQETQYF.

This clonotype was found a few times. The genes are TRBV7-2 and TRBJ2-7; 7 positions match TRBD1. The germline gives CDR1 SGHTA, CDR2 FQGNSA. The CDR3 length is 14 residues. V dropped 3 bases and J dropped 0; count of bases not matched to a gene: 2. CDR3 loop: CASSFRGYSYEQYF. The CDR3 nucleotides read TGTGCCAGCAGCTTCAGGGGGTACTCCTACGAGCAGTACTTC.

The gene calls are TRBV20-1 and TRBJ2-3; perhaps TRBD2 as D (5 bases). In germline, CDR1 is DFQATT, CDR2 SNEGSKA (reference sequence). There are 12 residues in the CDR3. The DNA of the CDR3 is TGCAGCGCCGAGGGATACACAGATACGCAGTATTTT. Its translation is CSAEGYTDTQYF.

This clonotype was counted at least ten times. The chain recombines TRBV10-3 with TRBJ2-3; D call uncertain. The CDR3 is 14 amino acids. With 0 bases removed from V and 3 bases from J, the gap between germline ends came to 7 bases. Germline V gene sequence: CDR1 ENHRY, CDR2 SYGVKD. CDR3 nucleotides: TGTGCCATCAGTGAGTCGACTCCTACAGATACGCAGTATTTT. This translates into CAISESTPTDTQYF.

Only one count was recorded for this clonotype. J is TRBJ2-7 and V is TRBV10-3, with D perhaps matching TRBD1 or TRBD2 (5 bases each). V shed 3 bases and J shed 9 bases, with 12 bases lying between them. The CDR3 extends over 12 amino acids. CDR1 and CDR2 (germline): ENHRY, SYGVKD. The CDR3: CAISDGASGQYF. The CDR3 DNA reads TGTGCCATCAGTGACGGGGCGAGCGGGCAGTACTTC.

A few counts support this clonotype. The chain has TRBV7-2 and TRBJ2-7; D is unresolved. The CDR3 is made up of 11 amino acids. The V and J ends lost 7 bases and 9 bases respectively, with 13 bases between them. Germline V gene sequence: CDR1 SGHTA, CDR2 FQGNSA. The CDR3 DNA follows: TGTGCCAGCAAAACAGCCCCGGGGCAGTACTTC. It is translated as CASKTAPGQYF.

The chain recombines TRBV4-2 with TRBJ2-3; no clear D. Germline-derived CDR1 and CDR2 are LGHNA and YNFKEQ. V dropped 1 base and J dropped 0 bases, with 5 bases sitting between them. CDR3 size: 14 residues. The CDR3 nucleotides read TGTGCCAGCAGCCAAGGGCCTAGCACAGATACGCAGTATTTT. It encodes CASSQGPSTDTQYF.

This rearrangement joins TRBV20-1 to TRBJ2-7, with TRBD2 matching over 10 bases. In germline, CDR1 is DFQATT, CDR2 SNEGSKA (reference sequence). With V trimmed by 3 bases and J by 6 bases, 5 bases remained unmatched. CDR3 length: 13 amino acids. CDR3 sequence reads: CSASSLAGVEQYF. The CDR3 nucleotides are TGCAGTGCTAGTAGCCTAGCGGGAGTCGAGCAGTACTTC.

The chain recombines TRBV4-1 with TRBJ2-7; 9 bases fit TRBD2. This CDR3 spans 17 amino acids. Per germline, CDR1 MGHRA and CDR2 YSYEKL. Trimming took 1 base from V and 0 from J; bases not matched to a gene: 7. The chain's CDR3 is CASSQVHSGRDSYEQYF. CDR3 DNA: TGCGCCAGCAGCCAAGTCCATAGCGGGAGAGACTCCTACGAGCAGTACTTC.

The V call is TRBV13, the J call TRBJ2-1; 14 bases are a match to TRBD2. From germline, CDR1 is PRHDT and CDR2 FYEKMQ (reference sequence). V was clipped by 5 bases and J by 8 bases; unmatched bases: 5. The length of the CDR3 is 15 residues. The CDR3 DNA reads as TGTGCCAGCAGCCCCGGGACTAGCGGGAGATATGAGCAGTTCTTC. It specifies CASSPGTSGRYEQFF.

This clonotype was seen only a few times. This rearrangement joins TRBV2 to TRBJ2-7, with TRBD2 as a possible D gene (5 bases). The CDR3 extends over 14 amino acids. V lost 3 bases and J lost 9, with 18 bases in between. Germline-derived CDR1 and CDR2 are SNHLY and FYNNEI. The CDR3 bases are TGTGCCAGCAGTGATATTTCGACTCGTCGGGGGCAGTACTTC. Translating it yields CASSDISTRRGQYF.

Only a few counts were recorded for this clonotype. This sequence joins TRBV5-1 and TRBJ2-1; 8 bases map to TRBD2. The DNA matches TRBJ2-7 better at its end, which makes the J call doubtful. The germline V gene has CDR1 SGHRS and CDR2 YFSETQ. The CDR3 is made up of 16 amino acids. The CDR3 protein is CASSLAGATTYNEQYF. CDR3 bases: TGCGCCAGCAGCTTAGCGGGGGCGACAACCTACAATGAGCAGTACTTC.

This sequence joins TRBV11-1 and TRBJ2-7; 7 nucleotides agree with TRBD1. The V gene's germline CDR1 is SGHAT and CDR2 FQDESV (reference sequence). V shed 8 bases, J shed 2 bases, and the junction held 6 bases outside the gene matches. The CDR3 contains 13 residues. In DNA, the CDR3 is TGTGCCAGCGAGGGGGCAGGAACCTACGAGCAGTACTTC. Translated: CASEGAGTYEQYF.

This sequence joins TRBV2 and TRBJ2-7; 8 positions match TRBD1. The V and J ends lost 3 bases and 5 bases, in that order; junction bases with no gene match: 18. The CDR3 totals 18 residues. The V gene's germline CDR1 is SNHLY and CDR2 FYNNEI. The CDR3: CASSDSLLSMDRDHEQYF. The DNA of the CDR3 is TGTGCCAGCAGTGATTCCTTGTTATCAATGGACAGGGATCACGAGCAGTACTTC. The full variable domain, with the rest looked up from reference TRBV2 and TRBJ2-7, is EPEVTQTPSHQVTQMGQEVILRCVPISNHLYFYWYRQILGQKVEFLVSFYNNEISEKSEIFDDQFSVERPDGSNFTLKIRSTKLEDSAMYFCASSDSLLSMDRDHEQYFGPGTRLTVT.